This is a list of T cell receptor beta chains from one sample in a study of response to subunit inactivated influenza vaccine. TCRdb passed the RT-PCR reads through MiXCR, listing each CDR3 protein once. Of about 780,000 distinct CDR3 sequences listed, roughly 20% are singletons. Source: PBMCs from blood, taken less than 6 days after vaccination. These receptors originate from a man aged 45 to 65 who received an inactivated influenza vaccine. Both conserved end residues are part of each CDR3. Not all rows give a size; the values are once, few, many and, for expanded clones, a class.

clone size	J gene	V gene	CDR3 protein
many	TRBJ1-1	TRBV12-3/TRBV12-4	CASTNTGRVHNLMNTEAFF
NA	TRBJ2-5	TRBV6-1	CASSKGAGWGTQYF
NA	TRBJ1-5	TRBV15	CATSRAESNQPQHF
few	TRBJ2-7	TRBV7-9	CASSSWTGGYYEQYF
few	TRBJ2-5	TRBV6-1	CASTGLAGVGETQYF
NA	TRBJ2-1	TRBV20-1	CSARDPGDSTPNEQFF
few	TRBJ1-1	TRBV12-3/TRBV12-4	CASSLGAGDSTEAFF
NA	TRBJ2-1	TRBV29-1	CSAHVDEKGNEQFF
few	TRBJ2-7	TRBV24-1	CATSDPGQGADEQYF
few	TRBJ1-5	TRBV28	CASTLLQGRGNQPQHF
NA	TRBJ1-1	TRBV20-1	CSAIPTGYEAFF
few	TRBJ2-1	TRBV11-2	CASSIALQGSNEQFF
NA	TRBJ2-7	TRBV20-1	CSARDSRGRTYEQYF
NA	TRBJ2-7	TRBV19	CASSHKGPAFYEQYF
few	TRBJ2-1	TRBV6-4	CASSQGSGRANEQFF
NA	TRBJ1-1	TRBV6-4	CASSVVAGGTEAFF
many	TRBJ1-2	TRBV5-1	CASSLRINYGYTF
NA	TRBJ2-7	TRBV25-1	CASSRSSAYEQYF
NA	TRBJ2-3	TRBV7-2	CASSELGADTQYF
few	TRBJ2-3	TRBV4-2	CASSQDYPMTGAYTDTQYF
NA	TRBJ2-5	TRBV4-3	CASSQELLRETQYF
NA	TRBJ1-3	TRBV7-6	CASSSSGGGGNTIYF
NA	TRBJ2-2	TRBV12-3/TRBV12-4	CASSLGRRWTGELFF
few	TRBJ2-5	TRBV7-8	CASLRGTGYQETQYF
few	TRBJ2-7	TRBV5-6	CASSAGAGYSYEQYF
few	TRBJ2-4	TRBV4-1	CASSQDGKAGSAKNIQYF
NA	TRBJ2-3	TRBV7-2	CASSEGTGVTTQYF
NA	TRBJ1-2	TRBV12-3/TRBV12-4	CASSHGGTNYGYTF
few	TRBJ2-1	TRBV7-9	CASSTSTSGGRREQFF
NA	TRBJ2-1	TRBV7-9	CASSLGVREQFF
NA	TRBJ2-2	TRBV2	CASSARGGLAGELFF
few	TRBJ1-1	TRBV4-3	CASSQGGVGLNTEAFF
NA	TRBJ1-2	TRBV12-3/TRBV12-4	CASSLNRANYNGYTF
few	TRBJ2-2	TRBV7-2	CASSLALSGTGELFF
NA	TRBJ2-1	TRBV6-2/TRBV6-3	CASSYAGAYNEQFF
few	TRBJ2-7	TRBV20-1	CSASPDVPRYEQYF
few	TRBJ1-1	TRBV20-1	CSAARGNTEAFF
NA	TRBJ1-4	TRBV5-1	CASSWEGGEKLFF
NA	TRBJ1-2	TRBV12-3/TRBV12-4	CASSSRVLKGYTF
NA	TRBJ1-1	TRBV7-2	CASSSQGPNTEAFF
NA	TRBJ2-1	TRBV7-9	CASSSLQGAYNEQFF
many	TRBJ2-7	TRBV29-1	CSVETRASGSGEQYF
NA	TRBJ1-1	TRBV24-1	CATSGGGASTEAFF
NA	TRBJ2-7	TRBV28	CAMSRELLCEQYF
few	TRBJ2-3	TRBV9	CASSVAIAGASDTQYF
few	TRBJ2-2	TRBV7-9	CASSSLGGLVLFF
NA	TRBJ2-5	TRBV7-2	CASSLQQRKETQYF
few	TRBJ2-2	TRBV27	CASSTSGPGELFF
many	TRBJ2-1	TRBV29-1	CSVGQGEAEQFF
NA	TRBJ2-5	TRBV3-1	CASSGSTQETQYF